These T cell receptor beta chains were read from a single sample in a study of coeliac disease. TCRdb's table, derived via immunoSEQ multiplex PCR, lists solely in-frame clones and lacks some. The table records more than 3,500 clones, approximately 54% of them present only once. Sequencing used intraepithelial lymphocytes from the gut. Every receptor here comes from a human donor with active celiac disease. CDR3s include the opening cysteine and the closing phenylalanine or tryptophan. A D gene is named only where the DNA matches it firmly. Only some rows state a clone size, as once, few, many or a class for expanded clones.

clone_size: NA
v_call: TRBV9
d_call: NA
j_call: TRBJ2-4
cdr3_aa: CASSDNTKNIQYF
cdr3_nt: TGTGCCAGCAGCGACAATACCAAAAACATTCAGTACTTC

clone_size: NA
v_call: TRBV18
d_call: NA
j_call: TRBJ2-1
cdr3_aa: CASSPKDTYYNEQFF
cdr3_nt: TGTGCCAGCTCACCTAAGGACACCTACTACAATGAGCAGTTCTTC

clone_size: NA
v_call: TRBV23-1
d_call: NA
j_call: TRBJ2-7
cdr3_aa: CASSQSGTPYEQYF
cdr3_nt: TGCGCCAGCAGTCAATCGGGGACACCCTACGAGCAGTACTTC

clone_size: NA
v_call: TRBV18
d_call: TRBD2
j_call: TRBJ2-5
cdr3_aa: CASSPLLAMIETQYF
cdr3_nt: TGTGCCAGCTCACCACTACTAGCGATGATTGAGACCCAGTACTTC

clone_size: NA
v_call: TRBV4-2
d_call: TRBD1
j_call: TRBJ1-1
cdr3_aa: CASVGQGGTEAFF
cdr3_nt: TGTGCCAGCGTGGGACAGGGAGGGACTGAAGCTTTCTTT

clone_size: NA
v_call: TRBV7-2
d_call: NA
j_call: TRBJ2-7
cdr3_aa: CASSLGLYSYSYEQYF
cdr3_nt: TGTGCCAGCAGCTTAGGTCTTTACAGCTACTCCTACGAGCAGTACTTC

clone_size: NA
v_call: TRBV18
d_call: TRBD1
j_call: TRBJ2-5
cdr3_aa: CASSQTGGFETQYF
cdr3_nt: TGTGCCAGCTCACAGACAGGGGGTTTTGAGACCCAGTACTTC

clone_size: NA
v_call: TRBV7-3
d_call: NA
j_call: TRBJ2-1
cdr3_aa: CASRPTNRDCLTREQFF
cdr3_nt: TGTGCCAGCAGGCCTACGAACCGGGACTGCCTGACAAGGGAGCAGTTCTTC

clone_size: NA
v_call: TRBV19
d_call: TRBD2
j_call: TRBJ2-7
cdr3_aa: CASSIILAVPLIDEQYF
cdr3_nt: TGTGCCAGTAGTATTATACTAGCGGTCCCGTTAATCGACGAGCAGTACTTC

clone_size: NA
v_call: TRBV27
d_call: NA
j_call: TRBJ2-7
cdr3_aa: CASYQSPYEQYF
cdr3_nt: TGTGCCAGCTACCAGTCACCCTACGAGCAGTACTTC

clone_size: few
v_call: TRBV21-1
d_call: NA
j_call: TRBJ1-2
cdr3_aa: CASSKPRGRGYTF
cdr3_nt: TGTGCCAGCAGCAAACCCAGGGGAAGGGGCTACACCTTC

clone_size: NA
v_call: TRBV5-1
d_call: NA
j_call: TRBJ2-7
cdr3_aa: CASHEPGQFEQYF
cdr3_nt: TGCGCCAGCCACGAGCCGGGACAATTCGAGCAGTACTTC

clone_size: NA
v_call: TRBV4-3
d_call: NA
j_call: TRBJ2-3
cdr3_aa: CPGTYAVF
cdr3_nt: TGCCCCGGGACATACGCAGTATTT

clone_size: NA
v_call: TRBV14
d_call: TRBD1
j_call: TRBJ2-7
cdr3_aa: CASSSRTGLDEQYF
cdr3_nt: TGTGCCAGCAGCTCCCGGACAGGGTTGGACGAGCAGTACTTC

clone_size: NA
v_call: TRBV11-2
d_call: NA
j_call: TRBJ1-1
cdr3_aa: CASSLAPGGINTEAFF
cdr3_nt: TGTGCCAGCAGCTTAGCGCCCGGGGGGATTAACACTGAAGCTTTCTTT

clone_size: NA
v_call: TRBV28
d_call: NA
j_call: TRBJ2-5
cdr3_aa: CASSLWTPGGVLETQYF
cdr3_nt: TGTGCCAGCAGTTTATGGACCCCGGGCGGGGTACTAGAGACCCAGTACTTC

clone_size: few
v_call: TRBV28
d_call: NA
j_call: TRBJ2-2
cdr3_aa: CASSWRGLSTGELFF
cdr3_nt: TGTGCCAGCAGTTGGAGGGGACTGAGCACCGGGGAGCTGTTTTTT

clone_size: NA
v_call: TRBV10-3
d_call: NA
j_call: TRBJ2-6
cdr3_aa: CAIRAEGGRGANVLTF
cdr3_nt: TGTGCCATCAGGGCGGAAGGAGGGAGAGGGGCCAACGTCCTGACTTTC

clone_size: NA
v_call: TRBV28
d_call: NA
j_call: TRBJ1-3
cdr3_aa: CASSPTQGGNTIYF
cdr3_nt: TGTGCCAGCAGTCCCACCCAGGGGGGAAACACCATATATTTT

clone_size: NA
v_call: TRBV23-1
d_call: TRBD1
j_call: TRBJ2-3
cdr3_aa: CASSQPTPPGQGATDTQYF
cdr3_nt: TGCGCCAGCAGTCAACCAACCCCCCCCGGACAGGGGGCTACAGATACGCAGTATTTT

clone_size: NA
v_call: TRBV30
d_call: TRBD2
j_call: TRBJ2-5
cdr3_aa: CAWRGSGRETQYF
cdr3_nt: TGTGCCTGGAGGGGCAGCGGGAGAGAGACCCAGTACTTC

clone_size: few
v_call: TRBV4-2
d_call: TRBD1
j_call: TRBJ2-5
cdr3_aa: CASSQPGTGAKETQYF
cdr3_nt: TGTGCCAGCAGCCAACCCGGGACAGGGGCAAAAGAGACCCAGTACTTC

clone_size: once
v_call: TRBV19
d_call: NA
j_call: TRBJ1-3
cdr3_aa: CASSIRQDYSGNTIYF
cdr3_nt: TGTGCCAGTAGTATTCGGCAGGACTACTCTGGAAACACCATATATTTT

clone_size: few
v_call: TRBV6-5
d_call: TRBD1
j_call: TRBJ2-7
cdr3_aa: CASTRGTGVYEQYF
cdr3_nt: TGTGCCAGCACCCGCGGGACAGGGGTTTACGAGCAGTACTTC

clone_size: NA
v_call: TRBV4-3
d_call: TRBD2
j_call: TRBJ2-4
cdr3_aa: CASSQEGLAGGTIQYF
cdr3_nt: TGCGCCAGCAGCCAAGAGGGACTAGCGGGAGGAACCATTCAGTACTTC

clone_size: NA
v_call: TRBV19
d_call: TRBD2
j_call: TRBJ2-7
cdr3_aa: CASSIDLTSGLGQYF
cdr3_nt: TGTGCCAGTAGTATAGATCTAACTAGCGGCCTCGGGCAGTACTTC

clone_size: NA
v_call: TRBV12-5
d_call: TRBD1
j_call: TRBJ2-2
cdr3_aa: CASGLGTGYTGELFF
cdr3_nt: TGTGCTAGTGGTTTGGGGACAGGGTACACCGGGGAGCTGTTTTTT

clone_size: NA
v_call: TRBV7-8
d_call: TRBD1
j_call: TRBJ2-1
cdr3_aa: CASSLDTGGQQFF
cdr3_nt: TGTGCCAGCAGCTTAGACACAGGGGGCCAACAGTTCTTC

clone_size: once
v_call: TRBV5-1
d_call: TRBD2
j_call: TRBJ2-1
cdr3_aa: CASSAGLAGNSEQFF
cdr3_nt: TGCGCCAGCAGCGCGGGACTAGCGGGAAATAGTGAGCAGTTCTTC

clone_size: NA
v_call: TRBV7-6
d_call: TRBD1
j_call: TRBJ2-7
cdr3_aa: CASREDPGQGPYEQYF
cdr3_nt: TGTGCCAGCAGGGAAGACCCGGGACAGGGCCCGTACGAGCAGTACTTC

clone_size: NA
v_call: TRBV18
d_call: TRBD2
j_call: TRBJ2-7
cdr3_aa: CASSPGTMKYEQYF
cdr3_nt: TGTGCCAGCTCGCCCGGGACTATGAAATACGAGCAGTACTTC

clone_size: once
v_call: TRBV6-1
d_call: TRBD1
j_call: TRBJ2-2
cdr3_aa: CASSVTGANTGELFF
cdr3_nt: TGTGCCAGCAGTGTGACAGGGGCGAACACCGGGGAGCTGTTTTTT

clone_size: few
v_call: TRBV9
d_call: TRBD2
j_call: TRBJ2-2
cdr3_aa: CASSPRTSSTGELFF
cdr3_nt: TGTGCCAGCAGCCCACGGACTAGTAGCACCGGGGAGCTGTTTTTT

clone_size: few
v_call: TRBV28
d_call: NA
j_call: TRBJ2-2
cdr3_aa: CASGQSGAENTGELFF
cdr3_nt: TGTGCCAGCGGTCAATCAGGGGCAGAGAACACCGGGGAGCTGTTTTTT

clone_size: NA
v_call: TRBV27
d_call: NA
j_call: TRBJ2-6
cdr3_aa: CASSGYRVRYSGANVLTF
cdr3_nt: TGTGCCAGCAGTGGTTACCGGGTCCGATACTCTGGGGCCAACGTCCTGACTTTC

clone_size: NA
v_call: TRBV2
d_call: NA
j_call: TRBJ2-7
cdr3_aa: CASGQLRSYEQYF
cdr3_nt: TGTGCCAGCGGACAGTTGAGGTCCTACGAGCAGTACTTC

clone_size: NA
v_call: TRBV19
d_call: NA
j_call: TRBJ2-7
cdr3_aa: CASSFLGAGTYEQYF
cdr3_nt: TGTGCCAGTAGTTTCCTAGGGGCCGGTACCTACGAGCAGTACTTC

clone_size: few
v_call: TRBV6-5
d_call: TRBD2
j_call: TRBJ2-1
cdr3_aa: CASGLSGISDEQFF
cdr3_nt: TGTGCCAGCGGCCTTAGCGGGATCAGCGATGAGCAGTTCTTC

clone_size: many
v_call: TRBV6-8
d_call: NA
j_call: TRBJ2-7
cdr3_aa: CATSTGYEQYF
cdr3_nt: TGTGCCACTTCGACAGGCTACGAGCAGTACTTC

clone_size: NA
v_call: TRBV7-2
d_call: TRBD2
j_call: TRBJ2-3
cdr3_aa: CASSLSGGEYGTQYF
cdr3_nt: TGTGCCAGCAGCTTAAGCGGGGGGGAGTATGGTACGCAGTATTTT

clone_size: few
v_call: TRBV6-1
d_call: NA
j_call: TRBJ2-7
cdr3_aa: CASDSLSSYEQYF
cdr3_nt: TGTGCCAGCGACAGTCTAAGCTCCTACGAGCAGTACTTC

clone_size: medium-sized
v_call: TRBV7-9
d_call: NA
j_call: TRBJ2-1
cdr3_aa: CASSLGFDEQFF
cdr3_nt: TGTGCCAGCAGCTTAGGTTTCGATGAGCAGTTCTTC

clone_size: NA
v_call: TRBV15
d_call: NA
j_call: TRBJ1-2
cdr3_aa: CATSRDTSQGPGYTF
cdr3_nt: TGTGCCACCAGCAGAGATACCTCGCAGGGGCCTGGCTACACCTTC

clone_size: NA
v_call: TRBV9
d_call: NA
j_call: TRBJ1-1
cdr3_aa: CASSVAAGTEAFF
cdr3_nt: TGTGCCAGCAGCGTAGCGGCAGGGACTGAAGCTTTCTTT

clone_size: few
v_call: TRBV5-1
d_call: TRBD1
j_call: TRBJ1-2
cdr3_aa: CASSFPGGNGYTF
cdr3_nt: TGCGCCAGCAGCTTTCCAGGGGGCAATGGCTACACCTTC

clone_size: NA
v_call: TRBV7-9
d_call: NA
j_call: TRBJ1-3
cdr3_aa: CASSLNSLGGNTIYF
cdr3_nt: TGTGCCAGCAGCTTAAACAGCCTTGGGGGAAACACCATATATTTT

clone_size: once
v_call: TRBV4-3
d_call: TRBD2
j_call: TRBJ2-3
cdr3_aa: CASSLGGSSTDTQYF
cdr3_nt: TGCGCCAGCAGCCTCGGCGGGAGTAGTACAGATACGCAGTATTTT

clone_size: NA
v_call: TRBV12-1
d_call: NA
j_call: TRBJ2-2
cdr3_aa: CASTNRLRLAGGVGELFF
cdr3_nt: TGTGCCAGCACCAACCGGTTGCGACTAGCGGGAGGGGTCGGGGAGCTGTTTTTT

clone_size: NA
v_call: TRBV10-3
d_call: TRBD1
j_call: TRBJ1-1
cdr3_aa: CAISEQQGAGEAFF
cdr3_nt: TGTGCCATCAGTGAGCAACAGGGGGCTGGTGAAGCTTTCTTT

clone_size: large
v_call: TRBV27
d_call: TRBD1
j_call: TRBJ1-4
cdr3_aa: CASSGTGVWGKLFF
cdr3_nt: TGTGCCAGCAGTGGGACAGGGGTTTGGGGAAAACTGTTTTTT

clone_size: NA
v_call: TRBV5-1
d_call: TRBD2
j_call: TRBJ2-3
cdr3_aa: CASSSGLEREVTDTQYF
cdr3_nt: TGCGCCAGCAGCTCTGGACTAGAGCGGGAGGTCACAGATACGCAGTATTTT